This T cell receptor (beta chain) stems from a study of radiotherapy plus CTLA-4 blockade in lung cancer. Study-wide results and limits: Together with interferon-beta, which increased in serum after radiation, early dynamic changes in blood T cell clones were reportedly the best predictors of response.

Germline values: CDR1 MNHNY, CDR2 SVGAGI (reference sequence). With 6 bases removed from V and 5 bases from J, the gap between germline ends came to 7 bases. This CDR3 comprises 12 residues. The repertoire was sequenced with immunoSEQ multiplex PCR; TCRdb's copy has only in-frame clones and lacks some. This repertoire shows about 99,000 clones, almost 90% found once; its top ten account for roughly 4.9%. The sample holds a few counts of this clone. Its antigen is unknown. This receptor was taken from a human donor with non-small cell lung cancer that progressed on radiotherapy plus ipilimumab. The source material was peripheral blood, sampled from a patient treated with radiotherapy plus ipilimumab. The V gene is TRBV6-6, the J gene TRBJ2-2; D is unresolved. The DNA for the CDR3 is TGTGCCAGCAGGATTAATACCGGGGAGCTGTTTTTT. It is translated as CASRINTGELFF.